The next 20 T cell receptor beta chains were all read from a single sample in a study of blood T cell repertoires in COVID-19. Method: immunoSEQ multiplex PCR; TCRdb's copy keeps in-frame clones and lacks some. The data contain 270,000 or so clones, roughly nine tenths of them singletons. The sequenced sample was peripheral blood. The receptors were gathered from a middle-aged woman who had recovered from COVID-19.

The gene calls are TRBV10-3 and TRBJ2-5; D is unclear. Germline CDR1 and CDR2: ENHRY and SYGVKD. The CDR3 is made up of 14 amino acids. The V end lost 2 bases, the J end lost 5 bases, and 12 bases lay between the germline ends. In DNA form, the CDR3 reads TGTGCCATCAGTGAGGGAGACCCTCTGGAGACCCAGTACTTC. It is translated as CAISEGDPLETQYF.

The V gene is TRBV4-1, the J gene TRBJ2-2; 10 bases match TRBD1. CDR3 length: 16 amino acids. J lost 4 bases, V lost 4 bases, and 6 bases had no gene match. Germline-derived CDR1 and CDR2 are MGHRA and YSYEKL. CDR3 residues: CASSLGTGVFTGELFF. CDR3 nucleotide sequence: TGCGCCAGCAGCCTTGGGACAGGGGTATTCACCGGGGAGCTGTTTTTT.

This chain connects TRBV2 to TRBJ2-3; 10 bases line up with TRBD2. The trim removed 6 bases at V and 2 bases at J, leaving 5 bases unmatched. CDR1 is SNHLY, CDR2 FYNNEI, per germline. CDR3 length equals 15 residues. In DNA, the CDR3 is TGTGCCAGCAGGACTAGCGGGTTATTCACAGATACGCAGTATTTT. This sequence encodes CASRTSGLFTDTQYF.

The chain uses TRBV2 and TRBJ1-5; no clear D. With 2 bases removed from V and 4 bases from J, the gap between germline ends came to 12 bases. Germline-derived CDR1 and CDR2 are SNHLY and FYNNEI. The CDR3 has 15 residues. The CDR3 reads CASSELGMGNQPQHF. The CDR3 bases are TGTGCCAGCAGTGAACTCGGGATGGGGAATCAGCCCCAGCATTTT.

The rearrangement joins TRBV29-1 to TRBJ2-2; 9 bases are a match to TRBD1. V was pared by 7 bases and J by 0 bases, with 3 bases of the junction left unmatched. The CDR3 runs to 14 residues. Germline loops: CDR1 SQVTM, CDR2 ANQGSEA. The CDR3 spells CSARQGANTGELFF. In DNA, the CDR3 is TGCAGCGCTCGACAGGGGGCGAACACCGGGGAGCTGTTTTTT.

The CDR3 sequence is CASSGGREYEQYF. CDR3 DNA: TGTGCCAGCAGCGGGGGGCGGGAGTACGAGCAGTACTTC. The J gene is TRBJ2-7, the V gene TRBV7-2; TRBD2 is a possible D gene (7 bases). Germline lookup yields CDR1 SGHTA and CDR2 FQGNSA. Trimming took off 5 bases at V and 4 bases at J, with 12 bases between the two ends. The CDR3 is 13 residues long.

The chain recombines TRBV12-3 or TRBV12-4 with TRBJ2-5, with a possible D match to TRBD2 (6 bases). V gave up 5 bases and J gave up 5 bases, with 9 bases separating them. The CDR3 is 12 residues long. The CDR3 bases are TGTGCCAGCAGTACTAGCAGGGAGACCCAGTACTTC. It translates to CASSTSRETQYF.

DNA of the CDR3: TGTGCCAGCAGCCAAGATCCAACGTTAGAAGAGACCCAGTACTTC. It encodes CASSQDPTLEETQYF. The rearrangement links TRBV14 to TRBJ2-5; D is ambiguous. V shed 0 bases and J shed 3 bases, with 11 bases lying between them. CDR3 length equals 15 residues. Germline V gene sequence: CDR1 SGHDN, CDR2 FVKESK.

The chain uses TRBV24-1 and TRBJ2-1; D is unclear. V lost 12 bases, J lost 4 bases, and 18 bases lay in between. The CDR3 runs to 14 residues. Per the germline V gene, CDR1 is KGHDR and CDR2 is SFDVKD. CDR3 residues: CAPPVLEIYNEQFF. The CDR3 coding sequence is TGTGCCCCGCCGGTGCTCGAGATTTACAATGAGCAGTTCTTC.

The CDR3 coding sequence is TGTGCCAGCTCACGGGGGGAGAACACTGAAGCTTTCTTT. It codes for CASSRGENTEAFF. The chain carries TRBV18 and TRBJ1-1; D possibly corresponds to TRBD1 (5 bases). V was shortened by 4 bases and J by 1 base, with 7 bases between the two germline ends. The CDR3 totals 13 residues. Looked up from germline, CDR1 is KGHSH and CDR2 is LQKENI.

The chain recombines TRBV6-5 with TRBJ1-4; D possibly corresponds to TRBD1 (5 bases). This CDR3 has 15 residues. The germline CDR1 and CDR2 sequences are MNHEY and SVGAGI. V lost 3 bases and J 8 bases, leaving 16 bases between the germline ends. For the CDR3, the DNA is TGTGCCAGCAGTTATATGGGGGGATCTCTCGAAAAACTGTTTTTT. Translated, it gives CASSYMGGSLEKLFF.

The chain couples TRBV4-1 to TRBJ2-1, with unresolved D. CDR1 and CDR2 (germline): MGHRA, YSYEKL. This CDR3 comprises 12 residues. The V end lost 1 base, the J end lost 7 bases, and 5 bases lay between the germline ends. The CDR3 DNA reads as TGCGCCAGCAGCCAAGCATTTAATGAGCAGTTCTTC. Protein product: CASSQAFNEQFF.

A word on this clone: Sequence at one end of the junction differs from germline and may be a read error. This chain links TRBV7-3 with TRBJ2-1; D unresolved. Germline V gene sequence: CDR1 SGHTA, CDR2 FQGTGA. The CDR3 is made up of 12 amino acids. CDR3 protein: CASSLTPYEQFF. The CDR3, as DNA: TGTGCCAGCAGCCTAACCCCCTATGAGCAGTTCTTC.

The rearrangement uses TRBV3-1 (or the pseudogene TRBV3-2) and TRBJ2-5; 13 bases fit TRBD2. Germline V gives CDR1 LGHDT, CDR2 YNNKEL (reference sequence). The CDR3 has 18 residues. Trimming took 6 bases from V and 3 from J; bases not matched to a gene: 13. CDR3 residues: CASRPGRPGLAGKETQYF. CDR3 nucleotide sequence: TGTGCCAGCAGACCGGGACGACCGGGACTAGCGGGAAAAGAGACCCAGTACTTC.

V is TRBV30 and J is TRBJ2-7; the match to TRBD2 covers 9 bases. Germline V lookup: CDR1 GTSNPN, CDR2 SVGIG (reference sequence). This CDR3 has 13 residues. The trim removed 4 bases at V and 4 bases at J, leaving 5 bases unmatched. CDR3: CAWNSGSAYEQYF. Written as DNA, the CDR3 is TGTGCCTGGAATAGCGGGAGCGCTTACGAGCAGTACTTC.

The chain joins TRBV28 to TRBJ1-2, with 8 positions matching TRBD1. V lost 6 bases to trimming and J lost 1 base; unmatched junction nucleotides: 4. The CDR3 spans 14 residues. Looked up from germline, CDR1 is MDHEN and CDR2 is SYDVKM. The CDR3: CASRGQGLNYGYTF. CDR3 nucleotide sequence: TGTGCCAGCAGAGGACAGGGCCTTAACTATGGCTACACCTTC.

The V and J genes are TRBV5-8 and TRBJ2-7; TRBD1 matches 9 bases. The CDR3 totals 14 residues. CDR1 and CDR2 (germline): SGHTS, YDEGEE. The ends lost 3 bases at V and 6 bases at J; junction bases unmatched: 7. The DNA of the CDR3 is TGTGCCAGCAGCTCCGGGACAGGGAGCCTCGAGCAGTACTTC. It specifies CASSSGTGSLEQYF.

The chain is built from TRBV5-1 and TRBJ2-3; 8 positions match TRBD1. This CDR3 spans 15 amino acids. The junction had 6 bases not matched to a gene; V was cut back by 4 bases and J by 2 bases. CDR1 and CDR2 (germline): SGHRS, YFSETQ. The CDR3 nucleotides read TGCGCCAGCAGCACCCGGGGACAGGCCACAGATACGCAGTATTTT. The encoded protein is CASSTRGQATDTQYF.

The chain combines TRBV5-1 with TRBJ2-2; 8 bases align to TRBD2. The CDR3 is 16 amino acids. J gave up 4 bases and V 1 base, and 6 bases lay outside the gene matches. CDR1 and CDR2 (germline): SGHRS, YFSETQ. CDR3 bases: TGCGCCAGCAGCTTGACGGGAGGGTCGAGCACCGGGGAGCTGTTTTTT. It specifies CASSLTGGSSTGELFF.

This clone was seen a few times. The V call is TRBV5-8, the J call TRBJ1-3; D remains ambiguous. Germline CDR1 reads SGHTS; CDR2 reads YDEGEE. The V end lost 2 bases, the J end lost 0 bases, and 9 bases lay between the germline ends. The CDR3 length is 15 residues. The CDR3 coding sequence is TGTGCCAGCAGCTTATCCAGTCTCTCTGGAAACACCATATATTTT. It yields the protein CASSLSSLSGNTIYF.